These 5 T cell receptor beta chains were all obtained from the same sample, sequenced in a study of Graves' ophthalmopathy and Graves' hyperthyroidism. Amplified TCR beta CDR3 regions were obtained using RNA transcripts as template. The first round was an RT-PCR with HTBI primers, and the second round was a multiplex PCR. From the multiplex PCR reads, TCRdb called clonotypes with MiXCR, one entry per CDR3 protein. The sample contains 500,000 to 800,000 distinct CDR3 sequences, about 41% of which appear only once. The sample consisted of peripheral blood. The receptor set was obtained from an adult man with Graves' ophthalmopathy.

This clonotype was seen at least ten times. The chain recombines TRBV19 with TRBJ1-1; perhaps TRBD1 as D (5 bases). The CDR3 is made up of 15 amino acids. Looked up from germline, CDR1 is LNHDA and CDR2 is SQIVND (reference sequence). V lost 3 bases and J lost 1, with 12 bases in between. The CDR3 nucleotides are TGTGCCAGTAGTATTCAGGGTGTGTGGAACACTGAAGCTTTCTTT. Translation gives CASSIQGVWNTEAFF.

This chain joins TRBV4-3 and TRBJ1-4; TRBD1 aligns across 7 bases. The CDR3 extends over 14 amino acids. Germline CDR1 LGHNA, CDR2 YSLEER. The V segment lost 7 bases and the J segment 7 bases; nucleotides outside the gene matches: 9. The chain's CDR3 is CASKVRQGGEKLFF. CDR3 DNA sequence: TGCGCCAGCAAAGTCAGACAGGGCGGTGAAAAACTGTTTTTT.

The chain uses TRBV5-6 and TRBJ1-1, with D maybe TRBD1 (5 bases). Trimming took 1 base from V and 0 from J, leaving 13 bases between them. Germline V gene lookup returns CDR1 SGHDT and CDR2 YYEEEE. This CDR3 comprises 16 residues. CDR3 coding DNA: TGTGCCAGCAGCTTGTTGGGGGTGGGAATGAACACTGAAGCTTTCTTT. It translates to CASSLLGVGMNTEAFF. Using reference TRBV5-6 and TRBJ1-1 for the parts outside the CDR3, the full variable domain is DAGVTQSPTHLIKTRGQQVTLRCSPKSGHDTVSWYQQALGQGPQFIFQYYEEEERQRGNFPDRFSGHQFPNYSSELNVNALLLGDSALYLCASSLLGVGMNTEAFFGQGTRLTVV.

The CDR3 nucleotides are TGTGCCAGTAGTTTCCGAATGACAGAAATCGGGGAGCAGTACTTC. This translates into CASSFRMTEIGEQYF. This chain uses TRBV19 with TRBJ2-7, with TRBD1 as a possible D gene (5 bases). V was pared by 5 bases and J by 7 bases, with 21 bases between. The V gene's germline CDR1 is LNHDA and CDR2 SQIVND (reference sequence). The CDR3 is 15 amino acids. Supplemented by reference TRBV19 and TRBJ2-7, the full variable domain reads DGGITQSPKYLFRKEGQNVTLSCEQNLNHDAMYWYRQDPGQGLRLIYYSQIVNDFQKGDIAEGYSVSREKKESFPLTVTSAQKNPTAFYLCASSFRMTEIGEQYFGPGTRLTVT.

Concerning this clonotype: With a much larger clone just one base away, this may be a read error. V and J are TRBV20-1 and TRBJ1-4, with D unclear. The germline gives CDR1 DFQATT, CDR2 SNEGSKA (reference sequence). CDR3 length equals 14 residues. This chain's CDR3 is CSATNRGTNEKLLF. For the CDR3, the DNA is TGCAGTGCTACGAATCGGGGAACTAATGAAAAACTGCTTTTT.